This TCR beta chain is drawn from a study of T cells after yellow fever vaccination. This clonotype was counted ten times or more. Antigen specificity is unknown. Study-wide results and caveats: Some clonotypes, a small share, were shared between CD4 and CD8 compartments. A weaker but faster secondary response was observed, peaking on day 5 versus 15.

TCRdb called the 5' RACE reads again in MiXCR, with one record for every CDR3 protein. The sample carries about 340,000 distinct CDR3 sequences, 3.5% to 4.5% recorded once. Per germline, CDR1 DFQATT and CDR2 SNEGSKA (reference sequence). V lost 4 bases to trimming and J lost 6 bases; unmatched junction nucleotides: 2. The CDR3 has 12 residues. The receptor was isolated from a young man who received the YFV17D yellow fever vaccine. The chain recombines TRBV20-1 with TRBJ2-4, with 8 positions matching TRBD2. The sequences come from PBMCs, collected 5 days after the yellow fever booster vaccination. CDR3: CSAIRGGNIQYF. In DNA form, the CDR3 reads TGCAGTGCTATACGGGGGGGAAACATTCAGTACTTC.